These T cell receptor beta chains were read from a single sample in a study of T-cell memory formation after mild COVID-19. MiXCR, run by TCRdb on the 5' RACE reads, gives a single entry per CDR3 protein. Among about 350,000 distinct CDR3 sequences listed, 13% to 15% were seen once. The sample was PBMCs or a T cell subset sorted from them (not recorded which). The origin of the receptors is a young man who had mild COVID-19 (a few samples of this study predate the infection). Cell type and time point are not known. Both conserved end residues are part of each CDR3. A D gene is named only where the DNA matches it firmly. A clone size is listed for some rows: how often the clone was seen (once, few, many), or a class if it is expanded.

>-|TRBJ1-1|13|TRBV12-3/TRBV12-4|TRBD1
CASTPRTGGGAFF
TGTGCCAGCACCCCTCGTACAGGGGGGGGGGCTTTCTTT
>-|TRBJ2-2|17|TRBV10-3|TRBD2
CAIRARSGGINTGELFF
TGTGCCATCAGAGCAAGAAGCGGGGGGATCAACACCGGGGAGCTGTTTTTT
>few|TRBJ1-5|18|TRBV4-1|TRBD1
CASSQGGQGALAGQPQHF
TGCGCCAGCAGCCAAGGTGGGCAGGGGGCGCTTGCAGGTCAGCCCCAGCATTTT
>-|TRBJ1-6|15|TRBV6-5|-
CASSDEGHLNSPLHF
TGTGCCAGCAGCGACGAGGGACACCTTAATTCACCCCTCCACTTT
>few|TRBJ2-1|10|TRBV29-1|-
CSVANNEQFF
TGCAGCGTAGCTAACAATGAGCAGTTCTTC
>few|TRBJ1-2|15|TRBV11-2|-
CASSPTWDSNYGYTF
TGTGCCAGCAGCCCTACCTGGGACTCTAACTATGGCTACACCTTC
>-|TRBJ1-4|17|TRBV12-3/TRBV12-4|TRBD1
CASSPLGQGGTNEKLFF
TGTGCCAGCAGCCCACTGGGTCAGGGGGGAACTAATGAAAAACTGTTTTTT
>many|TRBJ1-2|12|TRBV12-3/TRBV12-4|-
CASSPGQYGYTF
TGTGCCAGCAGTCCAGGACAGTATGGCTACACCTTC
>few|TRBJ2-1|15|TRBV4-3|-
CASSHQQGTYNEQFF
TGCGCCAGCAGCCATCAACAGGGAACCTACAATGAGCAGTTCTTC
>few|TRBJ2-3|12|TRBV6-5|-
CASSYGGYTQYF
TGTGCCAGCAGTTACGGCGGGTATACGCAGTATTTT
>-|TRBJ2-7|14|TRBV6-6|-
CASSFTRQSYEQYF
TGTGCCAGCAGCTTCACCCGACAGTCCTACGAGCAGTACTTC
>few|TRBJ2-1|13|TRBV10-2|-
CASRTGSNNEQFF
TGCGCCAGCAGGACCGGGAGCAACAATGAGCAGTTCTTC
>-|TRBJ2-7|16|TRBV4-3|TRBD2
CASSLGLAGETYEQYF
TGCGCCAGCAGCCTCGGGCTAGCGGGGGAGACCTACGAGCAGTACTTC
>-|TRBJ2-2|13|TRBV6-2/TRBV6-3|-
CASSYPHIGRLFF
TGTGCCAGCAGTTACCCCCATATCGGAAGGCTGTTTTTT
>few|TRBJ2-5|16|TRBV7-9|TRBD1
CASSLRDRGLEETQYF
TGTGCCAGCAGCTTAAGGGACAGGGGGTTGGAAGAGACCCAGTACTTC
>-|TRBJ2-1|17|TRBV7-2|TRBD2
CASSPKGGGYSYNEQFF
TGTGCCAGCAGCCCCAAGGGCGGGGGATATTCCTACAATGAGCAGTTCTTC
>few|TRBJ2-5|13|TRBV7-2|-
CASTLGVGETQYF
TGTGCCAGCACCCTAGGGGTTGGAGAGACCCAGTACTTC
>-|TRBJ1-1|15|TRBV5-1|-
CASSLGTMWNTEAFF
TGCGCCAGCAGCTTGGGGACTATGTGGAACACTGAAGCTTTCTTT
>few|TRBJ1-3|14|TRBV10-3|-
CATRPDHSGNTIYF
TGTGCCACCCGCCCCGACCACTCTGGAAACACCATATATTTT
>few|TRBJ1-1|14|TRBV2|TRBD1
CASSNDRGWTEAFF
TGTGCCAGCAGTAACGACAGGGGGTGGACTGAAGCTTTCTTT
>few|TRBJ2-3|14|TRBV9|TRBD2
CASSVLAGVDTQYF
TGTGCCAGCAGCGTTCTAGCGGGGGTGGATACGCAGTATTTT
>few|TRBJ1-6|15|TRBV2|-
CAGGQRSSYNSPLHF
TGTGCCGGTGGACAGCGTAGCTCCTATAATTCACCCCTCCACTTT
>many|TRBJ2-5|14|TRBV5-1|-
CASSSPAYQETQYF
TGCGCCAGCAGTTCTCCAGCTTACCAAGAGACCCAGTACTTC
>-|TRBJ2-1|16|TRBV12-3/TRBV12-4|-
CASSPIGQSRYNEQFF
TGTGCCAGCAGTCCTATCGGACAGTCCCGGTACAATGAGCAGTTCTTC
>-|TRBJ2-1|13|TRBV9|-
CASSVAGQSEQFF
TGTGCCAGCAGCGTAGCAGGGCAGAGTGAGCAGTTCTTC
>-|TRBJ2-1|15|TRBV6-2/TRBV6-3|-
CASSTPPPSYNEQFF
TGTGCCAGCAGTACCCCCCCGCCTTCCTACAATGAGCAGTTCTTC
>few|TRBJ2-3|13|TRBV6-1|TRBD2
CASGLVSTDTQYF
TGTGCCAGCGGACTAGTTAGCACAGATACGCAGTATTTT
>many|TRBJ1-2|11|TRBV12-3/TRBV12-4|-
CASSLSYGYTF
TGTGCCAGCAGTTTGAGCTATGGCTACACCTTC
>many|TRBJ2-5|14|TRBV7-9|TRBD2
CASSLLAAQETQYF
TGTGCCAGCAGCCTCCTAGCGGCCCAAGAGACCCAGTACTTC
>-|TRBJ2-3|15|TRBV4-3|-
CASSQAGAPPATQYF
TGCGCCAGCAGCCAAGCCGGGGCTCCTCCCGCTACGCAGTATTTT
>-|TRBJ2-1|13|TRBV11-3|-
CASSLAQAEVQFF
TGTGCCAGCAGCTTAGCTCAAGCCGAGGTGCAGTTCTTC
>-|TRBJ2-3|14|TRBV10-3|TRBD1
CAISRDREDATQYF
TGTGCCATCAGCCGGGACAGGGAAGACGCTACGCAGTATTTT
>-|TRBJ1-1|13|TRBV7-3|-
CASASDRNTEAFF
TGTGCCAGCGCATCCGACAGGAACACTGAAGCTTTCTTT
>-|TRBJ1-4|15|TRBV5-6|-
CASSLSPLVNEKLFF
TGTGCCAGCAGCTTGTCTCCTCTTGTTAATGAAAAACTGTTTTTT
>-|TRBJ1-5|16|TRBV7-2|TRBD1
CASSPGQGGTNQPQHF
TGTGCCAGCAGCCCCGGACAGGGAGGGACCAATCAGCCCCAGCATTTT
>few|TRBJ2-7|13|TRBV5-5|-
CASSQTGRYEQYF
TGTGCCAGCAGCCAAACAGGGAGGTACGAGCAGTACTTC
>-|TRBJ2-3|15|TRBV11-2|-
CASSSLGGGPDTQYF
TGTGCCAGCAGCTCCCTAGGGGGTGGGCCAGATACGCAGTATTTT
>-|TRBJ2-3|16|TRBV9|TRBD1
CASSAIRQGGTDTQYF
TGTGCCAGCAGCGCCATAAGACAGGGCGGCACAGATACGCAGTATTTT
>medium-sized|TRBJ2-1|15|TRBV7-6|-
CASSLALVPYNEQFF
TGTGCCAGCAGCTTAGCGTTGGTTCCCTACAATGAGCAGTTCTTC
>-|TRBJ1-2|13|TRBV7-2|-
CASSWTVHYGYTF
TGTGCCAGCAGCTGGACAGTTCACTATGGCTACACCTTC
>-|TRBJ1-2|20|TRBV4-3|-
CASSQERLRDKTESNYGYTF
TGCGCCAGCAGCCAAGAGAGGCTGAGGGATAAGACAGAGTCTAACTATGGCTACACCTTC
>-|TRBJ2-3|13|TRBV4-3|-
CASSQELKHTQYF
TGCGCCAGCAGCCAAGAATTGAAACATACGCAGTATTTT
>many|TRBJ2-1|13|TRBV5-1|TRBD1
CASSKGARDEQFF
TGCGCCAGCTCTAAGGGGGCTCGCGATGAGCAGTTCTTC
>-|TRBJ2-3|17|TRBV3-1|-
CASSQGPPAGATDTQYF
TGTGCCAGCAGCCAGGGCCCCCCCGCGGGGGCCACAGATACGCAGTATTTT
>-|TRBJ1-2|14|TRBV2|-
CASSDLDRSYGYTF
TGTGCCAGCAGCGATCTTGACAGGAGCTATGGCTACACCTTC
>-|TRBJ1-1|13|TRBV24-1|TRBD1
CATRTGTNTEAFF
TGTGCCACCAGGACAGGGACGAACACTGAAGCTTTCTTT
>few|TRBJ2-5|15|TRBV5-1|-
CASSLETGGQGTQYF
TGCGCCAGCAGCTTGGAGACAGGTGGACAAGGGACCCAGTACTTC
>few|TRBJ2-3|15|TRBV5-1|TRBD1
CASSSPQGVDDTQYF
TGCGCCAGCAGCTCACCACAGGGGGTGGATGATACGCAGTATTTT
>many|TRBJ1-6|13|TRBV29-1|-
CSVEVRSNSPLHF
TGCAGCGTTGAAGTCCGATCCAATTCACCCCTCCACTTT
>few|TRBJ2-7|15|TRBV5-1|-
CASSGNLGLSREQYF
TGCGCCAGCAGCGGGAACCTAGGTTTGAGTCGGGAGCAGTACTTC
>few|TRBJ2-5|15|TRBV24-1|TRBD1
CATSDPTGAGETQYF
TGTGCCACCAGTGACCCAACAGGGGCGGGAGAGACCCAGTACTTC
>many|TRBJ2-1|14|TRBV12-3/TRBV12-4|TRBD1
CASTLGTGNNEQFF
TGTGCCAGCACCCTAGGGACAGGGAACAATGAGCAGTTCTTC
>few|TRBJ2-2|16|TRBV7-2|-
CASRHNMNRHSGELFF
TGTGCCAGCAGACACAACATGAATCGGCATTCCGGGGAGCTGTTTTTT
>many|TRBJ1-1|14|TRBV7-9|-
CASSFQGRTTEAFF
TGTGCCAGCAGCTTCCAGGGGCGAACGACTGAAGCTTTCTTT
>few|TRBJ2-3|16|TRBV7-9|-
CASSLALAENTDTQYF
TGTGCCAGCAGCTTAGCGTTAGCGGAGAACACAGATACGCAGTATTTT